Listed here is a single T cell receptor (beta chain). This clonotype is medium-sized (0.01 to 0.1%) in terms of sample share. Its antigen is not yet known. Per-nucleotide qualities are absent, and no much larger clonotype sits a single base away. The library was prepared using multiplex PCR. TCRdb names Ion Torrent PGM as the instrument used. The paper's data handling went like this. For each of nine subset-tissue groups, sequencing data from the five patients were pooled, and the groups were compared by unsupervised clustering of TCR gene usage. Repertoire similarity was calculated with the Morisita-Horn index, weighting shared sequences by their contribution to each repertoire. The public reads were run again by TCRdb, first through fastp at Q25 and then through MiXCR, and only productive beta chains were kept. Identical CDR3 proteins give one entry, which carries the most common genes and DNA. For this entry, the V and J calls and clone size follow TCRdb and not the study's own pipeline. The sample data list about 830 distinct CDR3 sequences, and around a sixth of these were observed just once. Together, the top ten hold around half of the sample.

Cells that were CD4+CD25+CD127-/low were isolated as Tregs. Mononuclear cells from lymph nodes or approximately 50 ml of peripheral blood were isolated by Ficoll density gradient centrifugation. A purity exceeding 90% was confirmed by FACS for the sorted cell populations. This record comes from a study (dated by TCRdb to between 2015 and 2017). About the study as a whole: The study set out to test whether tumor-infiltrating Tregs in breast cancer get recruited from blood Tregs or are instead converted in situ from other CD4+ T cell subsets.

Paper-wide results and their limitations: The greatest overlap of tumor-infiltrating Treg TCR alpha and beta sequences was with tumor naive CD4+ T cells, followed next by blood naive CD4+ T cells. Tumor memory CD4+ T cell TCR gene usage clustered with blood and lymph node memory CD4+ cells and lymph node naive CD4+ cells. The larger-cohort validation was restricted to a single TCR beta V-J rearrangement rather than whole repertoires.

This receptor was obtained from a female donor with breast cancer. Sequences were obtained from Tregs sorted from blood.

Here the CDR3 is given as CASSLDRRVHGYTF. The DNA sequence reads TGTGCCAGCAGTTTGGATCGTCGAGTCCATGGCTACACCTTC. The chain links TRBV12-3 or TRBV12-4 with TRBJ1-2, with no reliable assignment of the D segment. Spanning cysteine to phenylalanine, the CDR3 consists of 14 amino acids. Only the CDR3 DNA is retained, 42 bases long and in frame from the first base. V gives up 3 bases and J gives up 6 bases, and the segment between their germline ends measures 14 bases.